The entry that follows covers one T cell receptor beta chain sequence. The data originate from a study of T cell repertoires in ileal Crohn's disease. Germline V gene data show CDR1 as MNHEY and CDR2 as SVGAGI. The V end lost 2 bases, the J end lost 9 bases, and 17 bases lay between the germline ends. This CDR3 region has 15 residues. Profiling relied on immunoSEQ multiplex PCR, and the TCRdb table lists in-frame clones only, not all of them. The table includes more than 9,500 clones, roughly four fifths detected once. The V gene is TRBV6-5, the J gene TRBJ2-1; perhaps TRBD2 as D (5 bases). The sample comprised ileal tissue. This clonotype originated in an adult with Crohn's disease. CDR3 nucleotides: TGTGCCAGCAGTTACGTGGCGGACTTGCACGGTGAGCAGTTCTTC. This translates into CASSYVADLHGEQFF.